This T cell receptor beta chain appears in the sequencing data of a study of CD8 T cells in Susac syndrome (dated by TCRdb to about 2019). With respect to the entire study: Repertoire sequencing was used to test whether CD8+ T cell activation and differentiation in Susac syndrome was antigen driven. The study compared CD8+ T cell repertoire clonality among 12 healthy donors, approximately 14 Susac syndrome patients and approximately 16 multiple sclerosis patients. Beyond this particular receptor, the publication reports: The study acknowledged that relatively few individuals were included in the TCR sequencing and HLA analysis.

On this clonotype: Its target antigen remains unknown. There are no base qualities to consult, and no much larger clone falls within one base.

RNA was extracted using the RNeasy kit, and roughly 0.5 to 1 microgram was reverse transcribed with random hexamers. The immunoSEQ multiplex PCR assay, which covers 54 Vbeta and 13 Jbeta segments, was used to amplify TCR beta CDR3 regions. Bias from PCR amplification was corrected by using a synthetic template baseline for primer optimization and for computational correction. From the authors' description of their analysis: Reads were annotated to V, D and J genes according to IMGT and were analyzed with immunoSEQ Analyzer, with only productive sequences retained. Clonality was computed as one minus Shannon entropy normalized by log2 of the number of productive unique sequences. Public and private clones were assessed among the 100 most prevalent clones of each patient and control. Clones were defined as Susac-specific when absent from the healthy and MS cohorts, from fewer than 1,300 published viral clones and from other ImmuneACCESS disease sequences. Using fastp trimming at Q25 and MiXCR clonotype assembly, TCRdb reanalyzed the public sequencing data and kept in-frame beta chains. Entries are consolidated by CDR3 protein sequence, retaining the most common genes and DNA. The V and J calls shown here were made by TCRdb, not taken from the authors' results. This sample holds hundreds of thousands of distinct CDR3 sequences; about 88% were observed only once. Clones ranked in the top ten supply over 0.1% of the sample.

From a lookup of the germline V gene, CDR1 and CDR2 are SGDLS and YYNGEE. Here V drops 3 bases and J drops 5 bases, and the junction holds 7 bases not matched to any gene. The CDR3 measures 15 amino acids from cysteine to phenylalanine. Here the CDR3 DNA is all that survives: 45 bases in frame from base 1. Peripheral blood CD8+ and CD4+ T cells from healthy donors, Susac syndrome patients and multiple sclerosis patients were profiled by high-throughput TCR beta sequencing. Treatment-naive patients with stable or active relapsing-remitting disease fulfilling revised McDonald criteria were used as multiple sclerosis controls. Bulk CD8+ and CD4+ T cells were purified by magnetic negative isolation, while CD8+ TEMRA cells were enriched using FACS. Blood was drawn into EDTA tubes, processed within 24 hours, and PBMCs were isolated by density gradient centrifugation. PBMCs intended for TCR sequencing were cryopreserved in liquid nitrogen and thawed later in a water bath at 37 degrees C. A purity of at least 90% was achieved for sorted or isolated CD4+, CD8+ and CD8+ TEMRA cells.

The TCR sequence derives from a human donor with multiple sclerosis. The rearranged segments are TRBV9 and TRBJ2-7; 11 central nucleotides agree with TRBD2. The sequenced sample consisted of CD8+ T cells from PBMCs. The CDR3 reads CASSASGTSGNEQYF. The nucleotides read TGTGCCAGCAGCGCTTCCGGGACTAGCGGTAACGAGCAGTACTTC.